Shown below are 5 T cell receptor beta chains from a single sample sequenced in a study of CD8 T cells in ankylosing spondylitis. In TCRdb, the 5' RACE reads were re-called with MiXCR into one record per CDR3 protein. The repertoire holds around 440,000 distinct CDR3 sequences, with roughly 17% as singletons. General study findings and limits: Ankylosing spondylitis blood appeared to be characterized by a TCR beta motif of fewer than ten highly homologous variants.

Their antigens remain unidentified. The sequenced material came from blood, either unsorted or a sorted T cell fraction (not recorded which). Receptors originate from a male donor with ankylosing spondylitis.

In this sample, this clonotype turned up a few times. This chain connects TRBV10-3 to TRBJ1-5; 9 bases are shared with TRBD1. The germline V gene has CDR1 ENHRY and CDR2 SYGVKD. The CDR3 length is 16 residues. After removal of 4 bases from V and 6 bases from J, the junction contained 10 bases not matched to a gene. The CDR3, as DNA: TGTGCCATCAGTGTTACAGGGGGCGCGTCGGGTCAGCCCCAGCATTTT. Amino acids: CAISVTGGASGQPQHF.

J is TRBJ2-1 and V is TRBV24-1; D gene ambiguous. Germline V gene data show CDR1 as KGHDR and CDR2 as SFDVKD. This CDR3 contains 11 residues. V lost 5 bases and J 6 bases, leaving 4 bases between the germline ends. For the CDR3, the DNA is TGTGCCACCAGTGCCCTCAATGAGCAGTTCTTC. Translating it yields CATSALNEQFF.

This clonotype showed up just a few times. This chain uses TRBV29-1 with TRBJ2-1; D may match TRBD1 or TRBD2 (5 bases each). Germline values: CDR1 SQVTM, CDR2 ANQGSEA. CDR3 length: 14 residues. V dropped 3 bases and J dropped 3 bases, with 12 bases sitting between them. The CDR3 reads CSVDSGPRYNEQFF. CDR3 DNA: TGCAGCGTTGATTCGGGACCCCGCTACAATGAGCAGTTCTTC.

The chain joins TRBV29-1 to TRBJ2-3, with D possibly matching TRBD1 (5 bases). CDR3 size: 12 residues. Trimming pared 6 bases from V and 4 bases from J, leaving 11 bases between. The germline V gene encodes CDR1 SQVTM and CDR2 ANQGSEA. Here the CDR3 reads CSVYQGADTQYF. The DNA for the CDR3 is TGCAGCGTATACCAAGGGGCAGATACGCAGTATTTT.

This clonotype was observed a few times. One end of the junction does not line up with germline, which may come from a read error. V usage is TRBV20-1 and J usage is TRBJ2-1; 10 nucleotides match TRBD2. There are 19 residues in the CDR3. Germline CDR1 reads DFQATT; CDR2 reads SNEGSKA (reference sequence). The CDR3 DNA reads TGCTGTGCTAGAGTGGATCGTCTAGCGGGGGCCTCCAGGTGGAATGAGCAGTTCTTC. Translation gives CCARVDRLAGASRWNEQFF.